This entry is about one T cell receptor (beta chain). This clonotype was counted many times. Its antigen is unknown. No much larger clone is present one base from it, and per-base qualities are unavailable. Stable Graves' hyperthyroidism was defined as the absence of progression to ophthalmopathy over 18 months of follow-up. Hyperthyroidism patients were newly diagnosed, had a disease duration of under 2 months, and were aged 18 to 65 years. Patients with uncontrolled infections, other autoimmune diseases, pregnancy or lactation were excluded. Diagnoses were based on clinical symptoms, serum thyroxine and TRAb, thyroid ultrasound and orbital computed tomography. PBMCs were isolated from about 10 ml of fresh peripheral blood by Ficoll-Paque density gradient centrifugation. Total RNA was extracted using Trizol reagent, and RNA quality was assessed on an Agilent 2100 Bioanalyzer. The data belong to a study of T cells in Graves' hyperthyroidism and ophthalmopathy (dated by TCRdb to about 2019). With regard to the full study: Peripheral blood was collected at initial diagnosis, before any treatment. To identify distinguishing TCR V-J signatures, a discovery cohort of some 99 patients was used, comprising 43 with Graves' ophthalmopathy and 57 with stable Graves' hyperthyroidism. In addition, the study compared T-cell repertoires in thyroid tissue and in blood from over 5 Graves' hyperthyroidism patients. The paper reports TCR Vbeta CDR3 sequencing of some 140 peripheral blood samples: under 45 ophthalmopathy, about 75 hyperthyroidism and approximately 17 progressor patients. After sampling, hyperthyroidism patients received methimazole starting at 30 mg daily, and ophthalmopathy patients received high-dose intravenous methylprednisolone. Prospective prediction of ophthalmopathy was tested in an independent validation cohort of fewer than 20 hyperthyroidism patients and 15 to 17 patients who later progressed to ophthalmopathy. The roughly 90 discovery patients were divided at random into training and test sets in a 7:3 ratio. What the work shows at the level of the full study, not this receptor alone: Most expanded thyroid clonotypes (frequency above 0.001) were also detected in blood, suggesting blood repertoires may reflect thyroid immune responses. In validation, the model predicted progression to ophthalmopathy with 65% to 71% sensitivity and about 73% specificity, a median of about 6 months before onset. A 13 V-J signature model separated ophthalmopathy from stable hyperthyroidism, with about 88% sensitivity and about 81% specificity in cross-validation and 80%/75% in testing. No statistical method was used to fix the sample size in advance, and group allocation was not hidden from the investigators.

For this chain, trimming is 1 base at the V end and 7 bases at the J end, and the number of junction bases without a gene match is 6. Measured from the cysteine to the phenylalanine, the CDR3 is 15 residues long. Just CDR3 DNA is preserved here, 45 bases in frame from base 1. The germline V gene specifies SGHAT as CDR1 and FQNNGV as CDR2. TCR beta CDR3 regions were amplified from RNA transcripts. For the first round of RT-PCR on the TCR CDR3, the HTBI primer set was used together with the Qiagen OneStep RT-PCR kit. The libraries were constructed in a second round of multiplex PCR and then size-selected and purified. Paired-end sequencing of the libraries was performed with 100 bp reads on an Illumina HiSeq2000. The study's processing was this. Raw data were processed with SOAPnuke, discarding reads with adapters, uncalled bases, mean Phred below 15, or no exact constant-primer or identifier match. High-quality paired reads were merged using COPE v1.2.5, and each unique nucleotide sequence was defined as a clonotype. MiTCR v1.1 was used to align the clonotypes against IMGT TRBV, TRBD and TRBJ reference segments. The analysis included only V-J combinations with a frequency above 0.0001, which together covered around 99% of the repertoires. The TCS score was defined as the ratio of F50 (clonal expansion) to E x V (chaos), calculated using BLOSUM62-based TCRdist between CDR3 peptides within each V-J. Welch's t-statistics and random forest reduced several hundred V-J features to 10 to 15, which were used in a naive Bayes classifier (R e1071). TCRdb applied fastp at Q25 and MiXCR to the public reads, then kept only in-frame beta chains. Every CDR3 protein is listed once, alongside the most common genes and DNA of its rows. What appears here as the V and J calls and clone size reflects TCRdb's work, not the paper's. For this sample there are 300,000 to 450,000 distinct CDR3 sequences; about 15% appear just once. Around 10% of the sample lies in the top ten.

The chain couples TRBV11-2 to TRBJ2-1; the junction holds 8 bases that match TRBD2. The clonotype comes from a woman aged 55-75 years with Graves' hyperthyroidism. The sample comprised blood. The DNA reads TGTGCCAGCAGCTTAGCGGGAGGGCCCCTAAATGAGCAGTTCTTC. It is translated as CASSLAGGPLNEQFF. The entire variable domain, with the stretches around the CDR3 drawn from the reference TRBV11-2 and TRBJ2-1 proteins, is EAGVAQSPRYKIIEKRQSVAFWCNPISGHATLYWYQQILGQGPKLLIQFQNNGVVDDSQLPKDRFSAERLKGVDSTLKIQPAKLEDSAVYLCASSLAGGPLNEQFFGPGTRLTVL.